This TCR beta chain was sequenced in a study of beta chain features in type 1 diabetes (dated 2018 in TCRdb). Regarding the research as a whole: Mean age, gender distribution, total cell number and subset yield were not different between patients and healthy donors. A total of 107,917,701 sorted cells were examined across all samples, and a strong correlation was observed between cell number per subset and RNA yield. The study compared TCRB repertoires of sorted circulating CD4+ T cell subsets between recently diagnosed type 1 diabetes patients and matched healthy donors. Naive and central memory subsets were obtained from all 30 or so donors, but regulatory and stem cell-like memory subsets were isolated from only 8 patients and roughly eight healthy donors. What the work shows at the level of the full study, not this receptor alone: Shorter templates might have been favored by PCR, but patient and control samples were amplified and corrected together, so both groups would have been affected equally by any skew. Naive, central memory and regulatory TCRB repertoires appeared more similar among patients than among healthy donors. In all four CD4+ subsets, TCRB CDR3 length was moderately but significantly shorter in type 1 diabetes patients. Because small numbers of individuals were included in the HLA sub-analyses, any influence of HLA type on TCRB rearrangement was left unresolved. Because cDNA rather than genomic DNA was sequenced, highly expressing activated cells could have been over-represented, although no difference in activation and CD3 levels was found between groups. At VDJ recombination sites, type 1 diabetes patients had fewer insertions and more deleted nucleotides, which implies abnormalities in thymic rearrangement.

The entire isolated RNA was reverse transcribed using the High Capacity cDNA Reverse Transcription Kit, and thus expressed TCRB transcripts were sequenced. Deep immunoSEQ sequencing was performed on naive, central memory and regulatory T cell samples, with an average of roughly 3.5 million total reads per sample. After sorted cells were lysed in RLT buffer, RNA was extracted with DNase-treated RNeasy Micro or Mini kits, with the choice depending on cell number. To prevent cross-contamination, each cell subset was processed individually, whereas patient and healthy donor samples were processed jointly. TCRB sequences were amplified from cDNA with the immunoSEQ multiplex PCR, producing 87-bp fragments spanning the CDR3 region. Amplicons were sequenced on the Illumina HiSeq platform. The original methods were these. PCR bias was computationally corrected using synthetic template baselines, reads within Hamming distance 2 were collapsed, and singletons that could not be merged were discarded. Reads were aligned against IMGT to assign V, D and J genes, CDR3 length and insertions or deletions at six rearrangement sites. Clonotype counts were normalized to sorted cell number within each subset before computing true diversity and Gini coefficients with the tcR R package. The overlap coefficient, calculated on TCRB nucleotide sequences, was used to quantify repertoire sharing. Out-of-frame TCRB sequences from naive cells were analyzed to stand in for the pre-selection repertoire. TCRdb obtained this table from immuneACCESS and retained in-frame rearrangements with V and J assigned. These tables miss some clones; where compared with another copy, unresolved V genes account for less than half of the shortfall, and the remainder is unexplained. The DNA gave D and trimming, while V, J and clone size come from that table. The sample includes about 930,000 clones, with 17% observed a single time. The ten largest clones add up to around 0.02% of the sample.

The CDR3 measures 13 amino acids from cysteine to phenylalanine. Only CDR3 DNA remains: 39 bases, in frame from the first base. The V and J ends are trimmed by 2 bases and 8 bases, leaving 12 bases between them. As encoded in the germline V gene, CDR1 is MDHEN while CDR2 is SYDVKM. Each donor gave one peripheral blood draw, averaging about 120 mL, which was collected into heparinised tubes. A BD FACSAria II and a panel including CD45RO, CCR7, CD25, CD127, CD95 and CD27 were used to sort naive, central memory, regulatory and stem cell-like memory CD4+ T cells. A purity above 98% was achieved for all sorted populations. PBMCs were isolated right away by Lymphoprep density gradient centrifugation and were stained directly, without culture. So that batch effects would be minimized, each experiment stained and sorted samples in pairs, pairing one healthy donor with one patient. With regard to this clone: Its antigen has not been determined. No base qualities exist here, and no much larger clone lies one base off it.

Source material: naive CD4+ T cells from blood. Sample cell subset or site, as interpreted from the label and publication: true naive CD4+ T cells. The receptor comes from a young woman in good health. This receptor chain uses TRBV28 and TRBJ1-1; the D gene assignment is ambiguous. The DNA is as follows: TGTGCCAGCAGTTTACGGGCAGCCCGAGAAGCTTTCTTT. This is translated as CASSLRAAREAFF.